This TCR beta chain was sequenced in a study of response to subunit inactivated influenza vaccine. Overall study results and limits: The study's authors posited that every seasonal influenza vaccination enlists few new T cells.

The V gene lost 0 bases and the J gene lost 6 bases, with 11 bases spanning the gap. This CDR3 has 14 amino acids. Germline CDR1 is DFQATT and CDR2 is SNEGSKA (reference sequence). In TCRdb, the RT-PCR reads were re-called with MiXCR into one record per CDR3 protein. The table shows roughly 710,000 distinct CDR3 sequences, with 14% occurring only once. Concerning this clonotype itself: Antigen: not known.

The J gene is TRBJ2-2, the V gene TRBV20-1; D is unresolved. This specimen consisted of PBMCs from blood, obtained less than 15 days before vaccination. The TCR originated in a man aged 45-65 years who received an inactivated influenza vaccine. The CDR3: CSARDPLLPGELFF. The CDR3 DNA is TGCAGTGCTAGAGATCCCCTCCTGCCCGGGGAGCTGTTTTTT.